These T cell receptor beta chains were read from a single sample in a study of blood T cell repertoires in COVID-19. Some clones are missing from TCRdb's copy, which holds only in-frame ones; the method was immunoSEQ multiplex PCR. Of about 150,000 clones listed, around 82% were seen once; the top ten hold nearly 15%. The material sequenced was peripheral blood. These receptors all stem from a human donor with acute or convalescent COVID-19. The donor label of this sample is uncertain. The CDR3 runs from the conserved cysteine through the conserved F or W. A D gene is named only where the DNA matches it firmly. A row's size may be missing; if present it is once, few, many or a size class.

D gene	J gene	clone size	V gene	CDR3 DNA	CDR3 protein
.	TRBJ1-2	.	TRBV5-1	TGCGCCAGCAGCTTGGACTTTTATGGCTACACCTTC	CASSLDFYGYTF
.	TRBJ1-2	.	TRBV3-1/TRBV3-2	TGTGCCAGCAGCCAAGCGCAGGGTGAGAGTGGCTACACCTTC	CASSQAQGESGYTF
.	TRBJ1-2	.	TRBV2	TGTGCCAGCAGTGATCAAGCCCGTAGCGATGGCTACACCTTC	CASSDQARSDGYTF
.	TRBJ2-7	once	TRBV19	TGTGCCAGTAGTACCCGCGGCCCCCGGAACGGACACGGGCAGTACTTC	CASSTRGPRNGHGQYF
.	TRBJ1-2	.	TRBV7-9	TGTGCCAGCAGCTTAGAAGCAGGGGTAGGAGGCTACACCTTC	CASSLEAGVGGYTF
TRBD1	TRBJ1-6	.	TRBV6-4	TGTGCCAGCAGCCGGGACAGGAACTATAATTCACCCCTCCACTTT	CASSRDRNYNSPLHF
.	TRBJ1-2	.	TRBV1	TGCACCAGCAGCCAGTATGCCAACTGGGACAGGGGAAACTATGGCTACACCTTC	CTSSQYANWDRGNYGYTF
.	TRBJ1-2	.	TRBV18	TGTGCCAGCTCATCGGGCGGGGTAGGTGGTTACGAGCATGGCTACACCTTC	CASSSGGVGGYEHGYTF
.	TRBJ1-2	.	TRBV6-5	TGTGCCATCCAACGACACAACCCTAACTATGGCTACACCTTC	CAIQRHNPNYGYTF
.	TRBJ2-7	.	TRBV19	TGTGCCAGTAGTTCGCGGGTCGTCCGTACTTACGAGCAGTACTTC	CASSSRVVRTYEQYF
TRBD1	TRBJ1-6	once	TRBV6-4	TGTGCCAGCAGTGAGACAGGGTTCCCCTATAATTCACCCCTCCACTTT	CASSETGFPYNSPLHF
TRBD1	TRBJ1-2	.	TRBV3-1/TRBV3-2	TGTGCCAGCAGTGTGCCGGGACAGGTGGAAGGGGGCTACACCTTC	CASSVPGQVEGGYTF
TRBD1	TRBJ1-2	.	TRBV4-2	TGTGCCAGCAGCCAACCCGACAGGGAAGTTTTCTATGGCTACACCTTC	CASSQPDREVFYGYTF
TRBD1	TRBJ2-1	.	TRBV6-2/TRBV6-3	TGTGCCAGCAGTAACCCCGGGACAGGGGGGTACAATGAGCAGTTCTTC	CASSNPGTGGYNEQFF
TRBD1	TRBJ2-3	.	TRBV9	TGTGCCAGTGACAGGGACGGGGCCACAGATACGCAGTATTTT	CASDRDGATDTQYF
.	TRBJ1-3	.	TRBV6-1	TGTGCCAGCAGTGAAAGGGGATCAGGAAACACCATATATTTT	CASSERGSGNTIYF
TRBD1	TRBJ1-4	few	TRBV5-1	TGCGCCAGCAGCTTAGGAGGCCGGACAGGGGAGGAAAAACTGTTTTTT	CASSLGGRTGEEKLFF
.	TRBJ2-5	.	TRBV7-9	TGTGCCAGCACCCCGGGGTCGGGAGAGACCCAGTACTTC	CASTPGSGETQYF
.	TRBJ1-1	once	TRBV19	TGTGCCAGTAGACTACCCTTAGGTGAAGCTTTCTTT	CASRLPLGEAFF
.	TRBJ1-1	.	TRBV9	TGTGCCAGCAGCGTAGGTCTCCAAGGGGGGAACACTGAAGCTTTCTTT	CASSVGLQGGNTEAFF
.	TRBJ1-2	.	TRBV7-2	TGTGCCAGCAGCCCCCTAGGCAGGGACTATGGCTACACCTTC	CASSPLGRDYGYTF
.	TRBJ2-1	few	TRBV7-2	TGTGCCAGCAGCTTAGCTGCGGCCCCGAGGGATGAGCAGTTCTTC	CASSLAAAPRDEQFF
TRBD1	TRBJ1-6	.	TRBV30	TGTGCCTGTCCCGCGGCGGGGGGACAGTATAATTCACCCCTCCACTTT	CACPAAGGQYNSPLHF
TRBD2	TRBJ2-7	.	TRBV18	TGTGCCAGCTCACTTCAAGCGGGGGGGCTCTACGAGCAGTACTTC	CASSLQAGGLYEQYF
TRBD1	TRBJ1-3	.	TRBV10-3	TGTGCCCAATCAGGGGGCCTTGGAAACACCATATATTTT	CAQSGGLGNTIYF
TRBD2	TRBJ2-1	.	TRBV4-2	TGTGCCAGCAGCTCTCTAGCGGGGGGGTACAATGAGCAGTTCTTC	CASSSLAGGYNEQFF
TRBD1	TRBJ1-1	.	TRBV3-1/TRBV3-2	TGTGCCAGCAGCTTACCGAGAGGGGGCGGCGGGAACACTGAAGCTTTCTTT	CASSLPRGGGGNTEAFF
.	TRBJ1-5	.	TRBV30	TGTGCCTGGAGTGGTCAGGGAATTAGCAATCAGCCCCAGCATTTT	CAWSGQGISNQPQHF
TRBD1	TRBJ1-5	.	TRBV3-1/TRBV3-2	TGTGCCAGCAGCCAGACAGGGCAGCCCCAGCATTTT	CASSQTGQPQHF
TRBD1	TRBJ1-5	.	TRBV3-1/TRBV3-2	TGTGCCAGCAGCCCATCGACAGGGACCAATCAGCCCCAGCATTTT	CASSPSTGTNQPQHF
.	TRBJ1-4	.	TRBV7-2	TGTGCCAGCAGCTTAGCGGGGGCGCTGGGTGAAAAACTGTTTTTT	CASSLAGALGEKLFF
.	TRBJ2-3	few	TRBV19	TGTGCCAGTTCTTTCACAGATACGCAGTATTTT	CASSFTDTQYF
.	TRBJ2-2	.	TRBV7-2	TGTGCCAGCAGCTTAGCCGCGGGGGCCCCCGGGGAGCTGTTTTTT	CASSLAAGAPGELFF
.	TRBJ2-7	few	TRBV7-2	TGTGCCAGCAGCTTGCGCTTCTCCGCCTACGAGCAGTACTTC	CASSLRFSAYEQYF
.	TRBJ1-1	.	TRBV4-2	TGTGCCAGCAGCCAAGATTTTCGGGGGGGAAAGACTGAAGCTTTCTTT	CASSQDFRGGKTEAFF
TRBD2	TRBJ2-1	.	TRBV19	TGTGCCAGTAGTATCTCGGGGACTAGCAGAGGGAATGAGCAGTTCTTC	CASSISGTSRGNEQFF
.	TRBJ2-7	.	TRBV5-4	TGTGCCAGCAGCTTACCAGACAGCTCCTACGAGCAGTACTTC	CASSLPDSSYEQYF
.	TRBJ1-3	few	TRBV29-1	TGCAGCGTTGTAATATCCTTCGGAGTAGGCCCCTCTGGAAACACCATATATTTT	CSVVISFGVGPSGNTIYF
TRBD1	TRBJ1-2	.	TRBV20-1	TGCAGTGCTAGTGGGCCTCCGGGAGGACAGGGGAACGGCTACACCTTC	CSASGPPGGQGNGYTF
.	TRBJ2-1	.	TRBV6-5	TGTGCCAGCACAAGAGGGGGTTCCCAGTTCTTC	CASTRGGSQFF
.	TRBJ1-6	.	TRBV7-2	TGTGCCAGCAGCTTGGACAGTCAGTATTCACCCCTCCACTTT	CASSLDSQYSPLHF
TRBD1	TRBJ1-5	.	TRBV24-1	TGTGCCACCAGTGATGGGACAGGGACCAATCAGCCCCAGCATTTT	CATSDGTGTNQPQHF
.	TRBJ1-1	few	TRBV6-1	TGTGCCAGCAGTGAAAGGTATGGCCGGGCTGAAGCTTTCTTT	CASSERYGRAEAFF
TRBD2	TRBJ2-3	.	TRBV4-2	TGTGCCAGCAGCCAAGAGGGACTAGCGGGGGGCATGGATACGCAGTATTTT	CASSQEGLAGGMDTQYF
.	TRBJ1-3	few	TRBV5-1	TGCGCCAGCAGCTTGGCCGGACACCGTTCCTCTGGAAACACCATATATTTT	CASSLAGHRSSGNTIYF
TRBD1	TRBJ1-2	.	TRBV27	TGTGCCAGCAGTTTAAGGGGGCGCGGCTACACCTTC	CASSLRGRGYTF
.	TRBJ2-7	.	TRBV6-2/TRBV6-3	TGTGCCAGCAGTTACTCGACAAGAACCTACTCCTACGAGCAGTACTTC	CASSYSTRTYSYEQYF
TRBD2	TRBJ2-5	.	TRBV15	TGTGCCACCAGCAGAGATAACCTAGCGGGGGGAGGGACCCAGTACTTC	CATSRDNLAGGGTQYF
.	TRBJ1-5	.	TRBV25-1	TGTGCCAGCAGTGATGGTCCAGGTAGCGGGCCCCAGCATTTT	CASSDGPGSGPQHF
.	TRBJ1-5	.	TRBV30	TGTGCCTGGAGTGTCGGGAGGGGCAATCAGCCCCAGCATTTT	CAWSVGRGNQPQHF
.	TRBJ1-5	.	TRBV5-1	TGCGCCAGCAGCTTGGAAGGGGCTAGCAATCAGCCCCAGCATTTT	CASSLEGASNQPQHF
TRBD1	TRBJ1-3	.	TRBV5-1	TGCGCCAGCAGCTTGGGCGGGACAGGCTCTGGAAACACCATATATTTT	CASSLGGTGSGNTIYF
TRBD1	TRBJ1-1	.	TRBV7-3	TGTGCCAGCAGCCGGACAGGGGACACTGAAGCTTTCTTT	CASSRTGDTEAFF